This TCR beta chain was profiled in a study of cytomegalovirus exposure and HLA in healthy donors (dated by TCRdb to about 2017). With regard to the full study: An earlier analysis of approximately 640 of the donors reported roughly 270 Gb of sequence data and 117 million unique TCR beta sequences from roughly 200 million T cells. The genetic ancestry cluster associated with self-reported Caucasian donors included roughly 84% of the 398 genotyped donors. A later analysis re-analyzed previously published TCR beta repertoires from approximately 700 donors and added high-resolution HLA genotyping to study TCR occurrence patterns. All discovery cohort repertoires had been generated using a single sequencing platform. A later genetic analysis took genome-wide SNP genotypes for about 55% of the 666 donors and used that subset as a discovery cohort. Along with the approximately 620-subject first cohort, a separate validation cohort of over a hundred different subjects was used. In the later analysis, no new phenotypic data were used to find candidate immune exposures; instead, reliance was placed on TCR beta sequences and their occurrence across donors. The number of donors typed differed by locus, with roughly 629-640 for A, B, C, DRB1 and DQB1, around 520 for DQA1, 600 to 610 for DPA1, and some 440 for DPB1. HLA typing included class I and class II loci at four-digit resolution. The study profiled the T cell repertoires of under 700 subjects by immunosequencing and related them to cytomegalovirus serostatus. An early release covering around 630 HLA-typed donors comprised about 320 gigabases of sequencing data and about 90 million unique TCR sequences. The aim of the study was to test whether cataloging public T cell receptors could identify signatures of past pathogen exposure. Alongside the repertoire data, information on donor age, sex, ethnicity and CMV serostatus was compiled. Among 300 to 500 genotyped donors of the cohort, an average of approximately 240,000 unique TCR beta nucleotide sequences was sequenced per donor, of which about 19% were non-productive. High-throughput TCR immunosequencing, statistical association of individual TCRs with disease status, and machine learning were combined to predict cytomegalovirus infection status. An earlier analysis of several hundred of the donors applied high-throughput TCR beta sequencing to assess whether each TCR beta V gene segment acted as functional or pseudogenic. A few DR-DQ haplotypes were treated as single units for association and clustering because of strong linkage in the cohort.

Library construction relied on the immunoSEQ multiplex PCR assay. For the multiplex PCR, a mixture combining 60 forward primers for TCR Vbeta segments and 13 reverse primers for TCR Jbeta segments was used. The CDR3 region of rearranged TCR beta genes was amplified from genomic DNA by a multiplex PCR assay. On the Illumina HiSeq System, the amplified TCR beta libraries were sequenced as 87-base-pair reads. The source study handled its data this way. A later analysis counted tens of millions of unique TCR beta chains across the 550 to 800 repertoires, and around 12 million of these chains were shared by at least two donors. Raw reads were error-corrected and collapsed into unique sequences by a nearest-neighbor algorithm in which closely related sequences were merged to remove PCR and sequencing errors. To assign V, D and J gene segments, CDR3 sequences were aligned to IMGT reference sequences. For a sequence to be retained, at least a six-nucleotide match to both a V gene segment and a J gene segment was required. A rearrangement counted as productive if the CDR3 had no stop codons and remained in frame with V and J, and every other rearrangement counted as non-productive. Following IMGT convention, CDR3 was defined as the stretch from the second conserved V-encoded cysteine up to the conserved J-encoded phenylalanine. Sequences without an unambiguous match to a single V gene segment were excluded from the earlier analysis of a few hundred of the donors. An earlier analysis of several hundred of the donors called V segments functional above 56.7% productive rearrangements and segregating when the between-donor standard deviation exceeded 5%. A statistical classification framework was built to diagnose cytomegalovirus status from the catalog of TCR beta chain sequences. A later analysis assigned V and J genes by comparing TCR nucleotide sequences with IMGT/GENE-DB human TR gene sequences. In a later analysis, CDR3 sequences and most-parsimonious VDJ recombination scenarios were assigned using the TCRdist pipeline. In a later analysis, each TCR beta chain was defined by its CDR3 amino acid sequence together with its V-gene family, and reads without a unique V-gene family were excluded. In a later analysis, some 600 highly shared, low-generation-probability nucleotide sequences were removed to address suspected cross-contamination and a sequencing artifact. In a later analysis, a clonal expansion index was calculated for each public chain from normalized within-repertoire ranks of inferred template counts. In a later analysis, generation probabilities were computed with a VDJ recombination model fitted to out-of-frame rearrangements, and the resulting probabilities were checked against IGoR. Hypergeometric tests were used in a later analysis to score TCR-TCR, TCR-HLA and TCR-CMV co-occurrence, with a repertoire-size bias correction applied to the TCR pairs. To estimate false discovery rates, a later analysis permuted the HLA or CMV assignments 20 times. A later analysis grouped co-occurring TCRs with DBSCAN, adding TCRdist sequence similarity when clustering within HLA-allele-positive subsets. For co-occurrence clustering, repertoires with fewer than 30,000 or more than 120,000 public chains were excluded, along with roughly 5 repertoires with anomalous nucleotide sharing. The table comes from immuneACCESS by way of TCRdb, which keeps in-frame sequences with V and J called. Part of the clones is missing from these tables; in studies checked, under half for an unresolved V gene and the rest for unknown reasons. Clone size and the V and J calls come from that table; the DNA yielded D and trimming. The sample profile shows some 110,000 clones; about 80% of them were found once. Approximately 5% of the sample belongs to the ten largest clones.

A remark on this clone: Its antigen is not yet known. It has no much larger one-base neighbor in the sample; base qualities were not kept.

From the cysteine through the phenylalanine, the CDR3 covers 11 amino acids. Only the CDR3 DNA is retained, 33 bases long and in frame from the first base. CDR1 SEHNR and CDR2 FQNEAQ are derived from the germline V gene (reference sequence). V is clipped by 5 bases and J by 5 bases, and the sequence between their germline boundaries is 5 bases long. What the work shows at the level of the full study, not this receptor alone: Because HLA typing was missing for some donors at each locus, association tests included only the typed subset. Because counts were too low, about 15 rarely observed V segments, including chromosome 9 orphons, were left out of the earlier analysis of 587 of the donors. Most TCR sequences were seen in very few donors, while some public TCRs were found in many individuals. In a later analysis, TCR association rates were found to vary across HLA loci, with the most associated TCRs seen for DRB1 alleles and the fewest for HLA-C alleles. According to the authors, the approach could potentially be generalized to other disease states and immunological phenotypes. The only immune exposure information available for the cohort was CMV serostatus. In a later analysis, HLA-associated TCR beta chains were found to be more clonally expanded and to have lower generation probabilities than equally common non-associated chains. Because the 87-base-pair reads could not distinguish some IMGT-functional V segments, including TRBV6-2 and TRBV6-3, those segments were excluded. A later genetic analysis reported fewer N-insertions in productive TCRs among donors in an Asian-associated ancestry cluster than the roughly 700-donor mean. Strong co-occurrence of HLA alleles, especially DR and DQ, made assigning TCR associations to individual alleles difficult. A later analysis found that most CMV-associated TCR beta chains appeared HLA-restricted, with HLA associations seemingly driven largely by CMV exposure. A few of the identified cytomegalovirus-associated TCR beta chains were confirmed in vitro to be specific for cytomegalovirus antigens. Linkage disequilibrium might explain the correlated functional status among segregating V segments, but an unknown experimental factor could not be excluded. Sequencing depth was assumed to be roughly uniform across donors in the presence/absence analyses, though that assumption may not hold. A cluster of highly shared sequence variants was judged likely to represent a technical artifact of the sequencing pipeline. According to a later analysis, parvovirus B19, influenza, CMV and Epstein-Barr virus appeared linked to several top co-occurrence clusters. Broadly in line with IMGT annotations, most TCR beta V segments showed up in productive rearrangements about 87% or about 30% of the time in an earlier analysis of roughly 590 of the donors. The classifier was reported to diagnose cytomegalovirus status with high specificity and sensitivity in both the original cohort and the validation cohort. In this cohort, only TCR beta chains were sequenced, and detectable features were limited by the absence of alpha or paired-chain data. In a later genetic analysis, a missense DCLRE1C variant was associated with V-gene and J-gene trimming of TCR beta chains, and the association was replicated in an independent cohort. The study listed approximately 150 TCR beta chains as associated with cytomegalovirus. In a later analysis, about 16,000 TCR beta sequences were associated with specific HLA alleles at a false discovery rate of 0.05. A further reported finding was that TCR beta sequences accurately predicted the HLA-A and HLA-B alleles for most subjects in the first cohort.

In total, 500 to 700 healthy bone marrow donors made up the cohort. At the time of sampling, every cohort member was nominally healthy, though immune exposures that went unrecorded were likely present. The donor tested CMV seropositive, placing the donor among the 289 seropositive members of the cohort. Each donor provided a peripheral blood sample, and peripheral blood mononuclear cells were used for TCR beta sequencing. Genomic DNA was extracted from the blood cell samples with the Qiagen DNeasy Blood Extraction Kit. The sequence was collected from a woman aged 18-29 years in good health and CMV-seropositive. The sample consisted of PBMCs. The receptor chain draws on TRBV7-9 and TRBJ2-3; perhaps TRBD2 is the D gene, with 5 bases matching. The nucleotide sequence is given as TGTGCCAGCAGCCGGGGAGATACGCAGTATTTT. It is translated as CASSRGDTQYF.